This T cell receptor beta chain was found in a study of blood T cell repertoires in COVID-19. The overall study: Collection of acute and convalescent COVID-19 samples took place in the United States, Italy and Spain. T cells, B-cell-depleted T cells, or PBMCs supplied cDNA or gDNA.

In the study's own analysis: Reference gene primers were amplified, and this amplification served to estimate nucleated cell counts. Sequencing used immunoSEQ multiplex PCR; TCRdb keeps in-frame clones, though not all of them. V and J calls and clone size are given by that table; D and trimming were obtained from the DNA. The table shows roughly 100,000 clones, with 90% to 95% occurring only once. Source material: peripheral blood. The TCR originated in a human donor in a cohort sampled during active COVID-19.

As DNA, the CDR3 is TGTGCCAGCAGCTTAGATGCGGGAGGGAGAACCGGGGAGCTGTTTTTT. The encoded protein is CASSLDAGGRTGELFF. The chain combines TRBV7-2 with TRBJ2-2; 9 positions match TRBD2. Germline V gene lookup returns CDR1 SGHTA and CDR2 FQGNSA. The ends lost 1 base at V and 5 bases at J; junction bases unmatched: 5. The CDR3 length is 16 residues.